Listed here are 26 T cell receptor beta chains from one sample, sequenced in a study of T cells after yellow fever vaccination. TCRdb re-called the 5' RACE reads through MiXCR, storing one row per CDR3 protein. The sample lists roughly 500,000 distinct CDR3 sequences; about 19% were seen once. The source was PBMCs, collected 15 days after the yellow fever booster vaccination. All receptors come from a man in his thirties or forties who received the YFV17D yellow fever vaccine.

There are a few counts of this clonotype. This CDR3 is CASSPGTSGSFTQYF. CDR3 DNA sequence: TGTGCCAGCAGCCCCGGGACTAGCGGGAGTTTCACCCAGTACTTC. This chain links TRBV12-3 or TRBV12-4 with TRBJ2-5; TRBD2 agrees at 14 bases. With 6 bases clipped from V and 8 bases from J, the junction kept 8 bases outside the gene matches. CDR3 size: 15 residues.

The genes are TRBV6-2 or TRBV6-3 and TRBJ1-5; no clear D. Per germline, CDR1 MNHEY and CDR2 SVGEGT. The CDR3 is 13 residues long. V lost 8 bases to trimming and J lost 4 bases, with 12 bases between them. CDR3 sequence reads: CASALAGNQPQHF. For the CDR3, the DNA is TGTGCCAGCGCTCTTGCGGGGAATCAGCCCCAGCATTTT.

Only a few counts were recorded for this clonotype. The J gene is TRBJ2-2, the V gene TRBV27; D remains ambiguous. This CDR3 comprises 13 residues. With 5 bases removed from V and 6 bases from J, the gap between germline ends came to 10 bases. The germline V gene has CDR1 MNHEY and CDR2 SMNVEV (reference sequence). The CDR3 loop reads CASSAQLAGELFF. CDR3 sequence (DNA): TGTGCCAGCAGTGCCCAGTTGGCCGGGGAGCTGTTTTTT.

CDR3 sequence: CASSTSRGSTEAFF. CDR3 sequence (DNA): TGCGCCAGCAGCACTTCTAGGGGGAGTACTGAAGCTTTCTTT. The chain recombines TRBV4-3 with TRBJ1-1, with D perhaps TRBD1 (6 bases). The CDR3 totals 14 residues. Germline V gene data show CDR1 as LGHNA and CDR2 as YSLEER. Trimming stripped 5 bases from V and 5 bases from J, with 15 bases between.

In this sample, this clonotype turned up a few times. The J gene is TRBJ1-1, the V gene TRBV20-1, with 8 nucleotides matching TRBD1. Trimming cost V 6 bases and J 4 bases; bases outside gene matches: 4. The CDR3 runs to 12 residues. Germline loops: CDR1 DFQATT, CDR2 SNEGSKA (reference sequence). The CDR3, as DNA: TGCAGTGCCCGACAGGGGACCACTGAAGCTTTCTTT. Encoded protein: CSARQGTTEAFF.

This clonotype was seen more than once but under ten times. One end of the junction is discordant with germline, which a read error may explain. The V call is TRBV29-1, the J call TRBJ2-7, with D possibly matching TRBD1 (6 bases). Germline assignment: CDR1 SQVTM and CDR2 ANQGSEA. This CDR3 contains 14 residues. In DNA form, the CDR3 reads TGCAGCGTTGACCCACAGGGTAACTCCGACGAGCAGTACTTC. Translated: CSVDPQGNSDEQYF.

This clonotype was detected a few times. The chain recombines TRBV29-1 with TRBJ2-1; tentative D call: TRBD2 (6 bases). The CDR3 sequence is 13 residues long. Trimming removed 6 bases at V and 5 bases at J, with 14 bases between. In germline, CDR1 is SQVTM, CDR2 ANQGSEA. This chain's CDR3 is CSVGEDADNEQFF. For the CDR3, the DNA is TGCAGCGTCGGGGAGGACGCGGACAATGAGCAGTTCTTC.

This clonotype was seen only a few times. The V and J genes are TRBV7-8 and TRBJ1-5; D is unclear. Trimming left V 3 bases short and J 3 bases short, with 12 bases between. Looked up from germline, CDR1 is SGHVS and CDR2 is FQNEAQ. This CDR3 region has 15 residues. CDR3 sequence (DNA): TGTGCCAGCAGCTTGGGCAGGATAAACAATCAGCCCCAGCATTTT. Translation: CASSLGRINNQPQHF.

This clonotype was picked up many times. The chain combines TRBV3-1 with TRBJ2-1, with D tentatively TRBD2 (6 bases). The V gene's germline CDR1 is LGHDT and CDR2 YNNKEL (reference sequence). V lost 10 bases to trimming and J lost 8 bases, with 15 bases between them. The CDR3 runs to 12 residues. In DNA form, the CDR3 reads TGTGCCACGGAGGGAAAGCGCTATGAGCAGTTCTTC. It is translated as CATEGKRYEQFF.

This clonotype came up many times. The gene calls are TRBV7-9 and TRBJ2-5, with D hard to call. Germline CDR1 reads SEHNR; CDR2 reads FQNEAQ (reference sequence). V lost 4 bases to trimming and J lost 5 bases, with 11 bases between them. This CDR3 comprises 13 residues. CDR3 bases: TGTGCCAGCAGCTCCCTAGGTCTCGAGACCCAGTACTTC. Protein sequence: CASSSLGLETQYF. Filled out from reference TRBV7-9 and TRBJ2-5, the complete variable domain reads DTGVSQNPRHKITKRGQNVTFRCDPISEHNRLYWYRQTLGQGPEFLTYFQNEAQLEKSRLLSDRFSAERPKGSFSTLEIQRTEQGDSAMYLCASSSLGLETQYFGPGTRLLVL.

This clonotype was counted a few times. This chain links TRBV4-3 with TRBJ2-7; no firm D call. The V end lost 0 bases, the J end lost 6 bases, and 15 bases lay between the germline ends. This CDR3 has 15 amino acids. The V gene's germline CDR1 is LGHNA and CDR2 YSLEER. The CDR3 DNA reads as TGCGCCAGCAGCCAAGAAAACACGAACCCTACCGAGCAGTACTTC. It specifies CASSQENTNPTEQYF.

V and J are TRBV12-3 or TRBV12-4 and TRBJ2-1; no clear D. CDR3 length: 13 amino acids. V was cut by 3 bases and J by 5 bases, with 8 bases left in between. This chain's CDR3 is CASSFWNNNEQFF. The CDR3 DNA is TGTGCCAGCAGTTTCTGGAACAACAATGAGCAGTTCTTC.

The CDR3 DNA reads as TGTGCCAGCTCACCAAGCTTCTACAATGAGCAGTTCTTC. Its translation: CASSPSFYNEQFF. V and J are TRBV18 and TRBJ2-1; D not resolved. The CDR3 covers 13 residues. The germline gives CDR1 KGHSH, CDR2 LQKENI. Trimming shortened V by 2 bases and J by 3 bases, and 5 bases separated the two germline ends.

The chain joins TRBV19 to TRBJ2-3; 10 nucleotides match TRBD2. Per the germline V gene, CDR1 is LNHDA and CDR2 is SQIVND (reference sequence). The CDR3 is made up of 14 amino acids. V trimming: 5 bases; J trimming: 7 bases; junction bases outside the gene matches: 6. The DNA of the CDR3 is TGTGCCAGTAGTTCCAGCGGGAGGGACTATACGCAGTATTTT. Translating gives CASSSSGRDYTQYF. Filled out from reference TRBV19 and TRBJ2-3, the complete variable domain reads DGGITQSPKYLFRKEGQNVTLSCEQNLNHDAMYWYRQDPGQGLRLIYYSQIVNDFQKGDIAEGYSVSREKKESFPLTVTSAQKNPTAFYLCASSSSGRDYTQYFGPGTRLTVL.

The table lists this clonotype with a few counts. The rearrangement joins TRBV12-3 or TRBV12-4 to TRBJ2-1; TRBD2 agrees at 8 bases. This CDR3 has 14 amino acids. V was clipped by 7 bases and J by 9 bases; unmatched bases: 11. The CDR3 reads CASMGGRIRGEQFF. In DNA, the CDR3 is TGTGCCAGCATGGGCGGGAGGATAAGGGGTGAGCAGTTCTTC.

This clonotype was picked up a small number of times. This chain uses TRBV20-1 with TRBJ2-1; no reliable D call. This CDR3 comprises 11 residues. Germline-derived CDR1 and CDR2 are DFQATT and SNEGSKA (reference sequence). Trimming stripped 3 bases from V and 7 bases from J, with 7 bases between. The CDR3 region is CSASFPNEQFF. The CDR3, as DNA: TGCAGTGCTAGTTTTCCAAATGAGCAGTTCTTC.

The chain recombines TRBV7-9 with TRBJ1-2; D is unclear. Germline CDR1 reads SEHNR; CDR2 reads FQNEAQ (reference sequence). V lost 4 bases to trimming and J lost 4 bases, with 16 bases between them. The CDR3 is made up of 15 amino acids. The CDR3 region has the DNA TGTGCCAGCAGCTGGGGAAGAGGGAGCAGCTATGGCTACACCTTC. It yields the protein CASSWGRGSSYGYTF.

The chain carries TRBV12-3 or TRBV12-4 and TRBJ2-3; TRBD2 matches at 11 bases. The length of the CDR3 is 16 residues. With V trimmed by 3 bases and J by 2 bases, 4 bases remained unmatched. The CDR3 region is CASSFRLAGTTDTQYF. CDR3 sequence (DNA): TGTGCCAGCAGTTTCCGACTAGCGGGAACCACAGATACGCAGTATTTT.

The CDR3 nucleotides are TGTGCCAGCAGCGCCGGACTAGCGGGAGCCCCGGGGGAGTTCTTC. Translated: CASSAGLAGAPGEFF. J is TRBJ2-1 and V is TRBV7-2; 13 bases match TRBD2. The CDR3 is 15 residues long. The V gene end was trimmed by 5 bases and the J gene end by 14 bases; junction bases not matched to a gene: 12. Germline V CDR1 and CDR2: SGHTA, FQGNSA.

The CDR3 sequence: CASSPGTGNGGAYEQYF. The CDR3 DNA reads TGTGCCAGCAGCCCCGGGACAGGGAACGGGGGGGCCTACGAGCAGTACTTC. The chain combines TRBV14 with TRBJ2-7; D possibly corresponds to TRBD1 (9 bases). The CDR3 runs to 17 residues. Deletions cut 4 bases from V and 2 bases from J, with 21 bases between. The germline gives CDR1 SGHDN, CDR2 FVKESK.

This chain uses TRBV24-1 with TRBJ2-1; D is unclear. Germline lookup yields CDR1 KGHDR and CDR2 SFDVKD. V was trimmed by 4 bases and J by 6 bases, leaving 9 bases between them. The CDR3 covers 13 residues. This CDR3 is CATSEARSNEQFF. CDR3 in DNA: TGTGCCACCAGTGAGGCCAGATCCAATGAGCAGTTCTTC.

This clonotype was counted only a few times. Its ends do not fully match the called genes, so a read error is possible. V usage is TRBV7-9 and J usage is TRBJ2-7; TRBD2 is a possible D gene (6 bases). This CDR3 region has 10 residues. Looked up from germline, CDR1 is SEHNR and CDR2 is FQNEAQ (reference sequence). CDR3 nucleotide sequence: TGTGCCAGCAGCTCGCTGGGACTTACCTTC. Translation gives CASSSLGLTF.

In nucleotides, the CDR3 is TGTGCCAGCAGTTTTTCAATGGTAGAGTACGAGCAGTACTTC. Its protein product is CASSFSMVEYEQYF. The rearrangement joins TRBV12-3 or TRBV12-4 to TRBJ2-7; the D is unclear. Trimming cost V 3 bases and J 4 bases, with 13 bases left between them. The CDR3 sequence is 14 residues long.

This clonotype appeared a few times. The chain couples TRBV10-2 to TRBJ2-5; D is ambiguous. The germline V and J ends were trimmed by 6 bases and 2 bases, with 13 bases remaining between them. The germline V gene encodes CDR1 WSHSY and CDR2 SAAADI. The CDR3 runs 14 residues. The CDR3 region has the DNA TGCGCCAGCAGCCTTAGGACGGTTCAAGAGACCCAGTACTTC. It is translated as CASSLRTVQETQYF.

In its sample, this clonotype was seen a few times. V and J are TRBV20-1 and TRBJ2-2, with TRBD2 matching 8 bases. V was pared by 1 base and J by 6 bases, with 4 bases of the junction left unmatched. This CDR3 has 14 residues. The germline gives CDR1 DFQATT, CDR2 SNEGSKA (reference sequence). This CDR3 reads CSARVGRAPGELFF. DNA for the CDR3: TGCAGTGCTAGAGTCGGGAGGGCCCCCGGGGAGCTGTTTTTT.

The CDR3 sequence: CASSPPGHGANVLTF. Here the CDR3 DNA reads TGCGCCAGCAGCCCGCCAGGGCATGGGGCCAACGTCCTGACTTTC. The chain recombines TRBV4-3 with TRBJ2-6; possible D gene TRBD1, 5 bases. CDR1 and CDR2 (germline): LGHNA, YSLEER. Trimming stripped 4 bases from V and 3 bases from J, with 10 bases between. This CDR3 is built from 15 residues.